This entry lists 3 T cell receptor beta chains sequenced from one sample in a study of CD8+ T cells in alopecia areata. As the sequencing template, cDNA was produced by extracting RNA and reverse transcribing it. TCRdb keeps only in-frame clones here, not all; method: immunoSEQ multiplex PCR. The sample carries 120,000 or so clones, around 45% recorded once. The sample was NKG2D-low CD8+ T cells sorted from blood. These receptors were collected from a human donor with alopecia areata.

The chain uses TRBV6-1 and TRBJ2-6; TRBD1 matches at 7 bases. V lost 4 bases to trimming and J lost 0 bases; unmatched junction nucleotides: 6. The CDR3 length is 17 residues. CDR1 MNHNS and CDR2 SASEGT come from the germline V gene. The DNA for the CDR3 is TGTGCCAGCAGTGTGTTGCAGGGGGACTCTGGGGCCAACGTCCTGACTTTC. It encodes CASSVLQGDSGANVLTF.

The chain combines TRBV5-1 with TRBJ1-5, with D unresolved. V lost 0 bases and J 0 bases, leaving 7 bases between the germline ends. The germline gives CDR1 SGHRS, CDR2 YFSETQ. CDR3 size: 15 residues. CDR3 loop: CASSLGVDSNQPQHF. The CDR3 coding sequence is TGCGCCAGCAGCTTGGGAGTTGATAGCAATCAGCCCCAGCATTTT.

J is TRBJ2-1 and V is TRBV29-1; no firm D call. Germline-derived CDR1 and CDR2 are SQVTM and ANQGSEA. The CDR3 covers 11 residues. Trimming removed 4 bases from V and 4 bases from J, with 5 bases in between. The CDR3 coding sequence is TGCAGCGTTGCTGCGTACAATGAGCAGTTCTTC. Translated: CSVAAYNEQFF.